The TCR delta chain described here comes from a study of Vδ1+ human thymocytes. Germline V CDR1 and CDR2: TSWWSYY, QGS. The CDR3 is 15 amino acids. Findings and caveats of the study: In the thymus, TRG and TRD repertoires looked highly polyclonal with Gaussian CDR3 lengths.

The template was reverse-transcribed extracted RNA. Multiplex PCR used pooled V-gene forward primers and a constant-region reverse primer to amplify CDR3s. TCRdb re-processed the multiplex PCR reads using CATT. The sample contains about 27,000 delta-chain clones, 7.4% of which appear only once. This clone was detected a few times. The target antigen is unknown. One junction end does not reproduce the germline sequence, and a read error may be involved. Additional DNA sequences in this sample encode the identical CDR3. This TCR derives from a girl under three years old who had congenital heart surgery. Source material: Vdelta1+ gamma-delta thymocytes from the thymus. Subset noted: FACS-sorted CD3+ TCRalphabeta- TCRVdelta1+ TCRVdelta2- thymocytes. J is TRDJ1 and V is TRDV1; weak D call: TRDD3 (5 bases). The CDR3 loop reads CALGVPLAYTDKLIF. DNA for the CDR3: TGTGCTCTTGGGGTTCCACTGGCGTACACCGATAAGCTCATCTTT.